This T cell receptor (beta chain) was captured in a study of T cell changes during pregnancy in multiple sclerosis. The V gene lost 2 bases and the J gene lost 1 base, with 12 bases spanning the gap. Germline CDR1 and CDR2: SGHDT and YYEEEE. This CDR3 region has 16 residues. Sequencing used immunoSEQ multiplex PCR; TCRdb keeps in-frame clones, though not all of them. Among 45,000 to 55,000 clones listed, 80% to 95% were seen once. The input for sequencing was peripheral blood, taken in the third trimester of pregnancy. This chain uses TRBV5-6 with TRBJ2-2, with D tentatively TRBD1 (6 bases). The TCR comes from a female donor with multiple sclerosis, enrolled in a pregnancy study. CDR3 nucleotide sequence: TGTGCCAGCAGCTTCCGGACAGCCGAGAACACCGGGGAGCTGTTTTTT. Its protein is CASSFRTAENTGELFF.